This is a list of T cell receptor beta chains from one sample in a study of cytomegalovirus exposure and HLA in healthy donors. Using immunoSEQ multiplex PCR, the repertoire was profiled, and TCRdb retains in-frame clones only, with some absent. Of more than 250,000 clones in the sample, about nine tenths are singletons; the top ten hold approximately 3%. Material: PBMCs. These receptors came from a woman aged 25 to 45 in good health and CMV-seronegative. Both conserved end residues are part of each CDR3. The D gene is left open where the match is weak. Size is stated for part of the rows, as once, few or many counts, or as a class when the clone is expanded.

clone_size j_call v_call d_call cdr3_aa cdr3_nt
. TRBJ2-1 TRBV9 TRBD1 CASSVYRGPQLISSYNEQFF TGTGCCAGCAGCGTCTACAGGGGGCCCCAACTGATTAGCTCCTACAATGAGCAGTTCTTC
. TRBJ2-3 TRBV4-2 . CASSQDHLVIAMSTDTQYF TGTGCCAGCAGCCAAGATCATCTCGTAATAGCGATGAGCACAGATACGCAGTATTTT
. TRBJ2-5 TRBV14 TRBD2 CASSQGGLAGAYKETQYF TGTGCCAGCAGCCAAGGGGGACTAGCGGGAGCATACAAAGAGACCCAGTACTTC
. TRBJ1-2 TRBV5-4 . CASSLGPPSVSNYGYTF TGTGCCAGCAGCTTGGGCCCCCCTTCAGTCTCCAACTATGGCTACACCTTC
. TRBJ2-3 TRBV11-2 . CASSTKRNREVGDTQYF TGTGCCAGCAGCACTAAGAGGAACAGGGAGGTCGGAGATACGCAGTATTTT
. TRBJ2-5 TRBV15 TRBD2 CATSTGLAGGRETQYF TGTGCCACCAGCACGGGACTAGCGGGAGGTCGAGAGACCCAGTACTTC
few TRBJ1-5 TRBV20-1 . CSAGDQPQHF TGCAGTGCTGGGGATCAGCCCCAGCATTTT
. TRBJ2-2 TRBV30 TRBD1 CAWSTHAGGMNTGELFF TGTGCCTGGAGTACCCACGCAGGGGGAATGAACACCGGGGAGCTGTTTTTT
few TRBJ2-7 TRBV28 . CASGDPEYEQYF TGTGCCAGCGGGGATCCGGAGTACGAGCAGTACTTC
. TRBJ2-5 TRBV9 . CASSVEGSDETQYF TGTGCCAGCAGCGTAGAAGGTAGCGATGAGACCCAGTACTTC
. TRBJ1-2 TRBV25-1 . CASSKLGWWGYTF TGTGCCAGCAGTAAATTGGGGTGGTGGGGCTACACCTTC
. TRBJ1-1 TRBV7-2 TRBD1 CASSRQGSRTEAFF TGTGCCAGCAGCAGACAGGGTTCGCGCACTGAAGCTTTCTTT
. TRBJ1-4 TRBV6-5 . CASRGPLGEKLFF TGTGCCAGCAGGGGACCCCTCGGGGAAAAACTGTTTTTT
. TRBJ2-7 TRBV6-5 . CASSYPWRDIYEQYF TGTGCCAGCAGTTACCCGTGGCGGGACATCTACGAGCAGTACTTC
few TRBJ2-7 TRBV28 . CASTPGSPDEQYF TGTGCCAGCACTCCGGGATCTCCAGACGAGCAGTACTTC
. TRBJ1-5 TRBV7-2 . CASSPQAYSNQPQHF TGTGCCAGCAGCCCGCAGGCTTATAGCAATCAGCCCCAGCATTTT
. TRBJ2-5 TRBV7-9 TRBD2 CASSPGSAGYQETQYF TGTGCCAGCAGCCCCGGGTCAGCGGGGTACCAAGAGACCCAGTACTTC
. TRBJ2-1 TRBV7-7 TRBD2 CASSLWPSGRDEQFF TGTGCCAGCAGCTTATGGCCTAGCGGGAGGGATGAGCAGTTCTTC
. TRBJ2-6 TRBV28 . CASSFRRSGANVLTF TGTGCCAGCAGTTTTCGACGGTCTGGGGCCAACGTCCTGACTTTC
. TRBJ2-7 TRBV7-8 . CASSLVGNSYEQYF TGTGCCAGCAGCTTAGTTGGCAACTCCTACGAGCAGTACTTC
. TRBJ1-1 TRBV29-1 . CSVEGPTEAFF TGCAGCGTTGAGGGCCCGACTGAAGCTTTCTTT
. TRBJ2-1 TRBV11-3 TRBD1 CASSDRAHEQFF TGTGCCAGCAGCGACAGGGCCCATGAGCAGTTCTTC
. TRBJ2-7 TRBV11-3 . CASSPRQGYEQYF TGTGCCAGCAGCCCACGACAAGGGTACGAGCAGTACTTC
. TRBJ2-7 TRBV5-1 TRBD2 CASSLVGAGGEQYF TGCGCCAGCAGCTTGGTAGGAGCGGGAGGCGAGCAGTACTTC
once TRBJ2-7 TRBV28 TRBD2 CASTTGGPNEQYF TGTGCCAGCACCACGGGAGGCCCTAACGAGCAGTACTTC
. TRBJ2-7 TRBV10-3 . CAISDAGGLKYEQYF TGTGCCATCAGTGATGCCGGGGGCTTAAAGTACGAGCAGTACTTC
. TRBJ2-7 TRBV28 TRBD2 CASRAYGTSGRWEQYF TGTGCCAGCAGAGCTTACGGGACTAGCGGGAGGTGGGAGCAGTACTTC